The text below deals with one T cell receptor (beta chain). As yet, its antigen is unknown. The data originate from a study of graft-versus-host responses after intestinal transplantation. CDR1 and CDR2 from the germline V gene are MNHEY and SVGAGI. The V end lost 6 bases, the J end lost 3 bases, and 12 bases lay between the germline ends. The CDR3 runs 15 residues. Sequenced by immunoSEQ multiplex PCR; TCRdb stores in-frame clones only, minus some. The table records around 95,000 clones, roughly 84% of them present only once. This sequence originates from a human donor who was the organ donor for an intestinal transplant. The sequenced sample was unstimulated CD4+ T cells sorted from spleen or lymph node cells, obtained before transplant. This rearrangement joins TRBV6-5 to TRBJ2-6, with D possibly being TRBD1 (6 bases). The CDR3 DNA reads as TGTGCCAGCAGATACCAGGGACATGGGGCCAACGTCCTGACTTTC. Amino acids: CASRYQGHGANVLTF.